The rows below give T cell receptor beta chains drawn from one sample of a study of blood T cells in healthy people across ages. TCRdb re-analysed the 5' RACE reads in MiXCR, keeping a single row per CDR3 protein. The table includes about 1,500,000 distinct CDR3 sequences, roughly 40% detected once. The specimen sequenced was blood. These receptors came from a woman in her late teens or twenties in good health. The CDR3 runs from the conserved cysteine through the conserved F or W. Each record gives: J gene, V gene, clone size, D gene, CDR3 DNA, CDR3 protein. A D gene is named only where the DNA matches it firmly. Expanded clones are given a class, and other clones once, few, many or no size at all.

j_gene: TRBJ2-6; v_gene: TRBV18; abundance: -; d_gene: -; CDR3nt: TGTGCCAGCTCACCACCAATGCCCTCTGGGGCCAACGTCCTGACTTTC; CDR3aa: CASSPPMPSGANVLTF
j_gene: TRBJ2-6; v_gene: TRBV19; abundance: -; d_gene: TRBD1; CDR3nt: TGTGCCAGTAGTAAGCTGGCCGGACAGGGTCTCTCTGGGGCCAACGTCCTGACTTTC; CDR3aa: CASSKLAGQGLSGANVLTF
j_gene: TRBJ2-7; v_gene: TRBV18; abundance: few; d_gene: -; CDR3nt: TGTGCCAGCTCACCGGGTGCGGTTCTCGAGCAGTACTTC; CDR3aa: CASSPGAVLEQYF
j_gene: TRBJ2-5; v_gene: TRBV7-9; abundance: -; d_gene: TRBD2; CDR3nt: TGTGCCAGCACGACCGGACTAGCGGGGGTTTTACAAGAGACCCAGTACTTC; CDR3aa: CASTTGLAGVLQETQYF
j_gene: TRBJ2-1; v_gene: TRBV6-5; abundance: -; d_gene: TRBD2; CDR3nt: TGTGCCAGCAGTAACGGACTAGCGGTCAATGAGCAGTTCTTC; CDR3aa: CASSNGLAVNEQFF
j_gene: TRBJ1-2; v_gene: TRBV2; abundance: few; d_gene: -; CDR3nt: TGTGCCAGCAGTGAACCGCAGGGTGGGGGCTATGGCTACACCTTC; CDR3aa: CASSEPQGGGYGYTF
j_gene: TRBJ1-2; v_gene: TRBV12-3/TRBV12-4; abundance: few; d_gene: TRBD1; CDR3nt: TGTGCCAGCACCTGGACAGGGGATAACTATGGCTACACCTTC; CDR3aa: CASTWTGDNYGYTF
j_gene: TRBJ2-7; v_gene: TRBV5-6; abundance: -; d_gene: TRBD1; CDR3nt: TGTGCCAGCAGCTTATCTCCGGACAGGACCCCCTACGAGCAGTACTTC; CDR3aa: CASSLSPDRTPYEQYF
j_gene: TRBJ2-3; v_gene: TRBV30; abundance: -; d_gene: TRBD1; CDR3nt: TGTGCCTGGATACCCCGGGGACAGTCCTCAGATACGCAGTATTTT; CDR3aa: CAWIPRGQSSDTQYF
j_gene: TRBJ2-3; v_gene: TRBV28; abundance: -; d_gene: -; CDR3nt: TGTGCCAGCAGCCCCGGAGGCGGCTACCGCACAGATACGCAGTATTTT; CDR3aa: CASSPGGGYRTDTQYF
j_gene: TRBJ2-2; v_gene: TRBV27; abundance: -; d_gene: TRBD2; CDR3nt: TGTGCCAGCAGTTTAATCTCAACGGGGGGTACGGGCGGGGAGCTGTTTTTT; CDR3aa: CASSLISTGGTGGELFF
j_gene: TRBJ2-1; v_gene: TRBV6-5; abundance: once; d_gene: -; CDR3nt: TGTGCCAGCAGTTACTCCACCGCAGTAGGAAACTACAATGAGCAGTTCTTC; CDR3aa: CASSYSTAVGNYNEQFF
j_gene: TRBJ1-1; v_gene: TRBV6-1; abundance: -; d_gene: -; CDR3nt: TGTGCCAGCAGTGAAGAGCCCCCCACAGGGAGCCCTTACGAAGCTTTCTTT; CDR3aa: CASSEEPPTGSPYEAFF
j_gene: TRBJ2-7; v_gene: TRBV10-1; abundance: -; d_gene: -; CDR3nt: TGCGCCAGCAGTGAGTGGGGGACTTCCGAATACAATGAGCAGTACTTC; CDR3aa: CASSEWGTSEYNEQYF
j_gene: TRBJ2-1; v_gene: TRBV20-1; abundance: -; d_gene: TRBD2; CDR3nt: TGCAGTGCTGAATACTTCGGGACTACCAACCGGGGGGATTACAATGAGCAGTTCTTC; CDR3aa: CSAEYFGTTNRGDYNEQFF
j_gene: TRBJ1-1; v_gene: TRBV20-1; abundance: -; d_gene: -; CDR3nt: TGCAGTGCTAGCTTCGGACAGAAGAACACTGAAGCTTTCTTT; CDR3aa: CSASFGQKNTEAFF
j_gene: TRBJ1-1; v_gene: TRBV7-9; abundance: -; d_gene: -; CDR3nt: TGTGCCAGCAGCCGGGGCACCCCCGGAGGGACTGAAGCTTTCTTT; CDR3aa: CASSRGTPGGTEAFF
j_gene: TRBJ2-7; v_gene: TRBV29-1; abundance: -; d_gene: -; CDR3nt: TGCAGCGTCGTAGCGGAGCAGGCCTACGAGCAGTACTTC; CDR3aa: CSVVAEQAYEQYF
j_gene: TRBJ1-2; v_gene: TRBV6-5; abundance: -; d_gene: -; CDR3nt: TGTGCCAGCAGCCAGCAGGGGTTCTATGGCTACACCTTC; CDR3aa: CASSQQGFYGYTF
j_gene: TRBJ2-6; v_gene: TRBV7-2; abundance: -; d_gene: -; CDR3nt: TGTGCCAGCAGTTTGGTCTCGGGCTCTGGGGCCAACGTCCTGACTTTC; CDR3aa: CASSLVSGSGANVLTF
j_gene: TRBJ2-5; v_gene: TRBV18; abundance: -; d_gene: -; CDR3nt: TGTGCCAGCTCACCACCATCCGCGTACCAAGAGACCCAGTACTTC; CDR3aa: CASSPPSAYQETQYF
j_gene: TRBJ2-1; v_gene: TRBV24-1; abundance: -; d_gene: TRBD2; CDR3nt: TGTGCCACCAGTGCTGCGGGAGGGAGTTCCGCCTACAATGAGCAGTTCTTC; CDR3aa: CATSAAGGSSAYNEQFF
j_gene: TRBJ1-1; v_gene: TRBV24-1; abundance: -; d_gene: -; CDR3nt: TGTGCCACCAGTGATCCCCGAGGGGGAACTGAAGCTTTCTTT; CDR3aa: CATSDPRGGTEAFF
j_gene: TRBJ1-5; v_gene: TRBV10-3; abundance: -; d_gene: TRBD1; CDR3nt: TGTGCCATCGGACAGGGGAACAATCAGCCCCAGCATTTT; CDR3aa: CAIGQGNNQPQHF
j_gene: TRBJ2-1; v_gene: TRBV3-1; abundance: -; d_gene: -; CDR3nt: TGTGCCAGCAGCCTTCATCCGGATGAGCAGTTCTTC; CDR3aa: CASSLHPDEQFF
j_gene: TRBJ2-1; v_gene: TRBV9; abundance: -; d_gene: TRBD2; CDR3nt: TGTGCCAGCAGCGTAGCGAGTAGCGGGGGGGCCGGCAATGAGCAGTTCTTC; CDR3aa: CASSVASSGGAGNEQFF
j_gene: TRBJ2-1; v_gene: TRBV2; abundance: -; d_gene: -; CDR3nt: TGTGCCAGCAGGACCCCAAGCGGGCCGGACAATGAGCAGTTCTTC; CDR3aa: CASRTPSGPDNEQFF
j_gene: TRBJ1-2; v_gene: TRBV7-9; abundance: -; d_gene: TRBD1; CDR3nt: TGTGCCAGCAGCTTGATTAGGACAGGGGAGAATGGCTACACCTTC; CDR3aa: CASSLIRTGENGYTF
j_gene: TRBJ2-5; v_gene: TRBV30; abundance: -; d_gene: -; CDR3nt: TGTGCTTGGGGGTACCAGACCCAGTACTTC; CDR3aa: CAWGYQTQYF
j_gene: TRBJ2-7; v_gene: TRBV5-1; abundance: -; d_gene: -; CDR3nt: TGCGCCAGCAGCTTGGAGGATTTCTACGAGCAGTACTTC; CDR3aa: CASSLEDFYEQYF
j_gene: TRBJ2-3; v_gene: TRBV3-1; abundance: -; d_gene: TRBD2; CDR3nt: TGTGCCAGCAGCGCCCCCGCGGGGGGTACGCAGTATTTT; CDR3aa: CASSAPAGGTQYF
j_gene: TRBJ2-2; v_gene: TRBV29-1; abundance: many; d_gene: TRBD2; CDR3nt: TGCAGCGTTGAAGGGTGGACTAGCGGGGGGGACACCGGGGAGCTGTTTTTT; CDR3aa: CSVEGWTSGGDTGELFF
j_gene: TRBJ2-5; v_gene: TRBV3-1; abundance: -; d_gene: -; CDR3nt: TGTGCCAGCAGCCAAGCTATCCAGCCCGAGACCCAGTACTTC; CDR3aa: CASSQAIQPETQYF
j_gene: TRBJ2-7; v_gene: TRBV2; abundance: few; d_gene: TRBD1; CDR3nt: TGTGCCGTTAGGGGACAGGGGGCTTACGAGCAGTACTTC; CDR3aa: CAVRGQGAYEQYF
j_gene: TRBJ2-1; v_gene: TRBV20-1; abundance: -; d_gene: TRBD2; CDR3nt: TGCAGTGCTAGGGGGGGGACTAGCGGGGTGGCGGATGAGCAGTTCTTC; CDR3aa: CSARGGTSGVADEQFF
j_gene: TRBJ1-2; v_gene: TRBV30; abundance: -; d_gene: TRBD1; CDR3nt: TGTGCCGGGACGGACAGGCCCTATGGCTACACCTTC; CDR3aa: CAGTDRPYGYTF
j_gene: TRBJ2-5; v_gene: TRBV4-2; abundance: -; d_gene: TRBD2; CDR3nt: TGTGCCAGCAGCCAAGTTGCGGGGGGTCAAGAGACCCAGTACTTC; CDR3aa: CASSQVAGGQETQYF
j_gene: TRBJ1-1; v_gene: TRBV29-1; abundance: once; d_gene: -; CDR3nt: TGCAGCGTTGTTCTCGCTTACAACACTGAAGCTTTCTTT; CDR3aa: CSVVLAYNTEAFF
j_gene: TRBJ2-5; v_gene: TRBV28; abundance: -; d_gene: -; CDR3nt: TGTGCCAGCGCCACCCAGAAAGAGACCCAGTACTTC; CDR3aa: CASATQKETQYF
j_gene: TRBJ2-7; v_gene: TRBV27; abundance: -; d_gene: TRBD1; CDR3nt: TGTGCCAGCAGTTTAAGTTTCGGGACAGGGACCTACGTGCAGTACTTC; CDR3aa: CASSLSFGTGTYVQYF
j_gene: TRBJ2-5; v_gene: TRBV15; abundance: -; d_gene: -; CDR3nt: TGTGCCACCAGCAGAGAACAGGGGGGGTCAGGAGAGACCCAGTACTTC; CDR3aa: CATSREQGGSGETQYF
j_gene: TRBJ2-4; v_gene: TRBV20-1; abundance: -; d_gene: TRBD2; CDR3nt: TGCAGTGCTACGCCAACCGGGAGGGCCAAAAACATTCAGTACTTC; CDR3aa: CSATPTGRAKNIQYF
j_gene: TRBJ2-3; v_gene: TRBV7-6; abundance: once; d_gene: TRBD2; CDR3nt: TGTGCCAACAGCATGACCGGGACTAGCGGGACGATACGCCATACAGATGCGCAGTATTTT; CDR3aa: CANSMTGTSGTIRHTDAQYF
j_gene: TRBJ2-3; v_gene: TRBV5-1; abundance: -; d_gene: TRBD2; CDR3nt: TGCGCCAGCAGCCCGAGGGGACTAGCGGGGGCCAGCACAGATACGCAGTATTTT; CDR3aa: CASSPRGLAGASTDTQYF
j_gene: TRBJ2-7; v_gene: TRBV7-9; abundance: -; d_gene: TRBD1; CDR3nt: TGTGCCAGCAGCCATTGGGACAGGGGTTCCCACGAGCAGTACTTC; CDR3aa: CASSHWDRGSHEQYF
j_gene: TRBJ1-2; v_gene: TRBV12-3/TRBV12-4; abundance: few; d_gene: -; CDR3nt: TGTGCCAGCACCTCGTGGGGGCTTGTCCACAAATATGGCTACACCTTC; CDR3aa: CASTSWGLVHKYGYTF
j_gene: TRBJ1-1; v_gene: TRBV29-1; abundance: -; d_gene: -; CDR3nt: TGCAGCGTTCGAACCCCTGAAGCTTTCTTT; CDR3aa: CSVRTPEAFF
j_gene: TRBJ2-4; v_gene: TRBV20-1; abundance: -; d_gene: -; CDR3nt: TGCAGTGCTAGAGATCAGGGGGCCAAAAACATTCAGTACTTC; CDR3aa: CSARDQGAKNIQYF
j_gene: TRBJ2-7; v_gene: TRBV9; abundance: -; d_gene: TRBD2; CDR3nt: TGTGCCAGCAGCGTAGACGGCGGGGGGACGTTTAGCTCCTACAATGAGCAGTACTTC; CDR3aa: CASSVDGGGTFSSYNEQYF
j_gene: TRBJ2-1; v_gene: TRBV20-1; abundance: -; d_gene: -; CDR3nt: TGCAGTGCCCTACTTGACCCGAACAATGAGCAGTTCTTC; CDR3aa: CSALLDPNNEQFF
j_gene: TRBJ2-3; v_gene: TRBV11-2; abundance: -; d_gene: -; CDR3nt: TGTGCCAGCAGCTTAGAGGCAATAGGGGGTACAGATACGCAGTATTTT; CDR3aa: CASSLEAIGGTDTQYF
j_gene: TRBJ1-1; v_gene: TRBV20-1; abundance: -; d_gene: TRBD1; CDR3nt: TGCAGTGCACCGCCGGGACAGGGGTTACGAGCTTTCTTT; CDR3aa: CSAPPGQGLRAFF
j_gene: TRBJ2-7; v_gene: TRBV6-5; abundance: few; d_gene: TRBD2; CDR3nt: TGTGCCAGCAGTTACGGGCTAGCGGAAACCGCCTACGAGCAGTACTTC; CDR3aa: CASSYGLAETAYEQYF
j_gene: TRBJ2-7; v_gene: TRBV3-1; abundance: many; d_gene: -; CDR3nt: TGTGCCAGCAGCCATCGCGAAAGCTCCTACGAGCAGTACTTC; CDR3aa: CASSHRESSYEQYF